This entry lists 6 T cell receptor beta chains sequenced from one sample in a study of Ad26.COV2.S vaccination and SARS-CoV-2 variants. The protocol was immunoSEQ multiplex PCR, while the TCRdb copy is restricted to in-frame clones and leaves out a portion. The sample contains 350,000 to 450,000 clones, roughly 90% of which appear only once. Treatment of the sample: 15 to 20 received Ad26.COV2.S at low or high dose, single or two shots; a few received placebo; per-sample allocation not given. At day 63 after the first vaccine or placebo injection, samples were drawn. The sample here was peripheral blood, taken in a trial of Ad26.COV2.S vaccine versus placebo. These receptors came from a person between 18 and 59 years old who received the Ad26.COV2.S COVID-19 vaccine or a placebo.

V usage is TRBV3-1 (or the pseudogene TRBV3-2) and J usage is TRBJ2-7, with 14 bases fitting TRBD2. CDR3 length: 16 amino acids. The germline gives CDR1 LGHDT, CDR2 YNNKEL (reference sequence). V trimming: 3 bases; J trimming: 5 bases; junction bases outside the gene matches: 6. The CDR3 sequence: CASSHNPGLAGDEQYF. The CDR3 DNA reads as TGTGCCAGCAGCCATAACCCGGGACTAGCGGGGGACGAGCAGTACTTC.

The chain recombines TRBV9 with TRBJ2-3; TRBD2 agrees at 12 bases. The CDR3 covers 16 residues. Germline V lookup: CDR1 SGDLS, CDR2 YYNGEE. Trimming removed 3 bases from V and 3 bases from J; junction bases left unmatched: 5. The CDR3 is CASSEASGRATDTQYF. The CDR3 bases are TGTGCCAGCAGCGAGGCTAGCGGGAGGGCAACAGATACGCAGTATTTT.

The chain has TRBV5-1 and TRBJ2-5; tentative D call: TRBD1 (7 bases). The ends were cut back, 4 bases at V and 5 bases at J, with 15 bases in the middle. CDR3 size: 14 residues. Germline V lookup: CDR1 SGHRS, CDR2 YFSETQ. CDR3 nucleotides: TGCGCCAGCAGCACCCTGACAGGGAGGGAGACCCAGTACTTC. It is translated as CASSTLTGRETQYF.

This clone was observed a handful of times. The rearrangement joins TRBV6-2 or TRBV6-3 to TRBJ1-5; unclear D gene. The CDR3 length is 16 residues. Germline V gene sequence: CDR1 MNHEY, CDR2 SVGEGT. V lost 4 bases and J 7 bases, leaving 20 bases between the germline ends. The CDR3 DNA reads TGTGCCAGCAGTTGGGATTGGGGTCGGTCAGGCCAGCCCCAGCATTTT. Its translation: CASSWDWGRSGQPQHF.

The chain is built from TRBV28 and TRBJ2-7; 8 bases line up with TRBD2. Germline trimming cut 3 bases from V and 7 bases from J; bases unmatched to any gene: 11. Germline V gene lookup returns CDR1 MDHEN and CDR2 SYDVKM. CDR3 length equals 15 residues. DNA for the CDR3: TGTGCCAGCAGTTTGTACAGCGGGGGAGCTTGGGAGCAGTACTTC. It encodes CASSLYSGGAWEQYF.

The rearrangement joins TRBV5-4 to TRBJ1-4, with TRBD1 matching over 8 bases. CDR3 length: 15 amino acids. V lost 3 bases, J lost 2 bases, and 3 bases stayed unmatched. Germline lookup yields CDR1 SGHNT and CDR2 YYREEE (reference sequence). The CDR3 loop is CASSSRQGTNEKLFF. CDR3 bases: TGTGCCAGCAGCTCAAGACAGGGGACTAATGAAAAACTGTTTTTT.